This TCR beta chain was captured by sequencing in a study of CD8+ T cells in alopecia areata. Overall study: Administration of oral tofacitinib to treated patients was at 5 to 10 mg twice daily. Overall study findings and caveats: Lesional scalp, notably in alopecia totalis/universalis, had clonality above that of normal scalp. The study found that many expanded lesional clones persisted in scalp and blood during tofacitinib. Sharing of TCRs across patients appeared less clear than in mice, possibly for HLA-related reasons.

Extraction and reverse transcription of RNA yielded cDNA as the sequencing template. Only in-frame clones appear in the TCRdb table, and some are missing; sequencing was by immunoSEQ multiplex PCR. This sample carries approximately 300,000 clones, roughly 64% of them seen once, and the ten largest clones take 1.8%. Regarding this clone: What it binds is not known.

The V end lost 5 bases, the J end lost 0 bases, and 11 bases lay between the germline ends. Germline CDR1 and CDR2: SGHVS and FNYEAQ. This CDR3 spans 15 amino acids. Treatment meaning: oral pan-JAK inhibitor, 5-10 mg twice daily. This receptor was identified in a human donor with alopecia areata. The V call is TRBV7-6, the J call TRBJ1-3; no firm D call. The input for sequencing was CD4+ T cells sorted from blood, taken at week 24, from a patient treated with tofacitinib. The CDR3, as DNA: TGTGCCAGCAGCCGACCCCCAGACTCTGGAAACACCATATATTTT. Protein product: CASSRPPDSGNTIYF.